The 19 T cell receptor beta chains listed next were all sequenced from one sample in a study of shared clonotypes between healthy human individuals. Assay used: immunoSEQ multiplex PCR; TCRdb lists only in-frame clones, some missing. The data show roughly 520,000 clones, about 96% seen once. The material sequenced was naive CD4+ T cells sorted from blood. Subset given: CD45RA+ positively selected. The receptors were sampled from a woman in her twenties or thirties in good health.

The CDR3 region has the DNA TGCAGCGCCCCTAAGGTGGGACAGACCACTGAAGCTTTCTTT. Encoded protein: CSAPKVGQTTEAFF. This sequence joins TRBV29-1 and TRBJ1-1; 7 bases align to TRBD1. Germline assignment: CDR1 SQVTM and CDR2 ANQGSEA. After removal of 7 bases from V and 4 bases from J, the junction contained 12 bases not matched to a gene. The CDR3 spans 14 residues.

This chain links TRBV28 with TRBJ2-1; no definite D call. The CDR3 extends over 13 amino acids. Germline loops: CDR1 MDHEN, CDR2 SYDVKM. Trimming removed 7 bases from V and 6 bases from J, with 13 bases in between. CDR3 nucleotide sequence: TGTGCCAGCACCCCAGCTTGGTCCAATGAGCAGTTCTTC. Its translation is CASTPAWSNEQFF.

The chain links TRBV7-9 to TRBJ1-1; D not certain. CDR1 is SEHNR and CDR2 is FQNEAQ in the germline V gene (reference sequence). Trimming cost V 2 bases and J 2 bases, with 9 bases left between them. The CDR3 spans 14 residues. The CDR3 spells CASSLNGYNTEAFF. The CDR3 DNA is TGTGCCAGCAGCTTAAACGGGTACAACACTGAAGCTTTCTTT.

This chain connects TRBV7-8 to TRBJ2-1; 11 nucleotides align to TRBD1. The CDR3 totals 16 residues. Germline V lookup: CDR1 SGHVS, CDR2 FQNEAQ. The V gene end was trimmed by 2 bases and the J gene end by 9 bases; junction bases not matched to a gene: 9. The CDR3 bases are TGTGCCAGCAGCTTAACAAGGACAGGGGGCTTCGGTGAGCAGTTCTTC. This gives the protein CASSLTRTGGFGEQFF. The full variable domain, with the rest looked up from reference TRBV7-8 and TRBJ2-1, is GAGVSQSPRYKVAKRGQDVALRCDPISGHVSLFWYQQALGQGPEFLTYFQNEAQLDKSGLPSDRFFAERPEGSVSTLKIQRTQQEDSAVYLCASSLTRTGGFGEQFFGPGTRLTVL.

The J gene is TRBJ1-1, the V gene TRBV5-1; TRBD1 aligns across 8 bases. V lost 2 bases to trimming and J lost 5 bases; unmatched junction nucleotides: 8. Germline CDR1 SGHRS, CDR2 YFSETQ. This CDR3 spans 15 amino acids. DNA for the CDR3: TGCGCCAGCAGCTTCACTGCAGGGGGCGATACTGAAGCTTTCTTT. Amino acids: CASSFTAGGDTEAFF.

This chain uses TRBV10-3 with TRBJ2-1; no reliable D call. Trimming pared 8 bases from V and 5 bases from J, leaving 10 bases between. From germline, CDR1 is ENHRY and CDR2 SYGVKD. This CDR3 region has 12 residues. CDR3 in amino acids: CAIGGANNEQFF. The CDR3 nucleotides read TGTGCCATCGGCGGCGCTAACAATGAGCAGTTCTTC.

The V call is TRBV2, the J call TRBJ1-5; D is possibly TRBD1 (6 bases). Trimming pared 6 bases from V and 2 bases from J, leaving 14 bases between. Germline V lookup: CDR1 SNHLY, CDR2 FYNNEI. There are 15 residues in the CDR3. CDR3 nucleotide sequence: TGTGCCAGCAGAAGCCCGGACAGCGGCAATCAGCCCCAGCATTTT. It encodes CASRSPDSGNQPQHF. The full variable domain, completed using reference TRBV2 and TRBJ1-5, is EPEVTQTPSHQVTQMGQEVILRCVPISNHLYFYWYRQILGQKVEFLVSFYNNEISEKSEIFDDQFSVERPDGSNFTLKIRSTKLEDSAMYFCASRSPDSGNQPQHFGDGTRLSIL.

The chain links TRBV5-1 to TRBJ1-2; 7 bases are a match to TRBD1. The germline V gene encodes CDR1 SGHRS and CDR2 YFSETQ. J lost 0 bases, V lost 4 bases, and 3 bases had no gene match. The CDR3 extends over 14 amino acids. The CDR3 loop reads CASSPDRPNYGYTF. CDR3 sequence (DNA): TGCGCCAGCAGCCCGGACAGGCCTAACTATGGCTACACCTTC.

This clone was picked up one time. The chain carries TRBV25-1 and TRBJ1-4; D gene unclear. CDR3 length: 15 amino acids. CDR1 and CDR2 from the germline V gene are MGHDK and SYGVNS. Deletions cut 0 bases from V and 4 bases from J, with 9 bases between. The CDR3 sequence is CASSEYKEYNEKLFF. The CDR3 bases are TGTGCCAGCAGTGAATATAAGGAGTATAATGAAAAACTGTTTTTT.

The V and J genes are TRBV18 and TRBJ1-2; no reliable D call. The CDR3 is made up of 15 amino acids. V was pared by 1 base and J by 0 bases, with 9 bases between. Germline loops: CDR1 KGHSH, CDR2 LQKENI. The CDR3 loop reads CASSPLREANYGYTF. CDR3 DNA sequence: TGTGCCAGCTCACCACTAAGAGAAGCTAACTATGGCTACACCTTC.

The rearrangement joins TRBV28 to TRBJ2-2; D is perhaps TRBD2 (5 bases). Germline-derived CDR1 and CDR2 are MDHEN and SYDVKM. V lost 3 bases to trimming and J lost 0 bases, with 11 bases between them. This CDR3 contains 16 residues. The DNA of the CDR3 is TGTGCCAGCAGTTTGGAAGAGGGCACGAACACCGGGGAGCTGTTTTTT. Residues: CASSLEEGTNTGELFF.

A remark on this clone: At one boundary the junction diverges from the germline segment, which might be a read error. The chain links TRBV5-1 to TRBJ2-7, with D perhaps assigned TRBD1 or TRBD2 (5 bases each). The CDR3 extends over 15 amino acids. CDR1 and CDR2 (germline): SGHRS, YFSETQ. In DNA, the CDR3 is TGCGCCAGCAGCTTGGATCGTGTCAGAGGGGACGAACAGTACTTC. Its translation: CASSLDRVRGDEQYF.

This clone was observed a single time. The rearrangement links TRBV19 to TRBJ1-2; no definite D call. Germline CDR1 LNHDA, CDR2 SQIVND (reference sequence). Trimming pared 6 bases from V and 5 bases from J, leaving 16 bases between. The CDR3 is 14 amino acids. CDR3 amino acids: CASSPGRKLYGYTF. The CDR3 coding sequence is TGTGCCAGTAGCCCTGGCCGAAAACTATATGGCTACACCTTC.

The CDR3, as DNA: TGCGCCAGCAGCCTGGGACAGGGACAGACCCAGTACTTC. Translating gives CASSLGQGQTQYF. The chain uses TRBV5-1 and TRBJ2-5; 9 bases agree with TRBD1. Germline CDR1 and CDR2: SGHRS and YFSETQ. Unmatched junction bases numbered 4, after V lost 4 bases and J lost 6 bases. This CDR3 is 13 amino acids long.

The chain joins TRBV30 to TRBJ2-1, with D unresolved. Germline V CDR1 and CDR2: GTSNPN, SVGIG (reference sequence). The V end was cut by 8 bases, the J end by 8 bases, with 16 bases between. The CDR3 covers 12 residues. CDR3 sequence: CAGGAIADEQFF. Written as DNA, the CDR3 is TGTGCCGGCGGAGCGATCGCGGATGAGCAGTTCTTC.

This clone has only one observation. The chain is built from TRBV28 and TRBJ1-2; D may be TRBD1 (5 bases). Trimming cost V 5 bases and J 3 bases, with 34 bases left between them. The CDR3 extends over 21 amino acids. The germline V gene has CDR1 MDHEN and CDR2 SYDVKM. CDR3 sequence (DNA): TGTGCCAGCAGTCCCGGGTTCAGGGTACCTCCAAGAACTCGGGAATACTATGGCTACACCTTC. Protein: CASSPGFRVPPRTREYYGYTF.

Worth noting for this clone: Other DNA sequences from this sample encode an identical CDR3 as well. The chain uses TRBV11-2 and TRBJ1-1; D gene ambiguous. Trimming left V 3 bases short and J 0 bases short, with 5 bases between. CDR1 is SGHAT, CDR2 FQNNGV, per germline. The length of the CDR3 is 13 residues. This chain's CDR3 is CASSLVLNTEAFF. As DNA, the CDR3 is TGTGCCAGCAGCTTGGTCTTGAACACTGAAGCTTTCTTT. Filled out from reference TRBV11-2 and TRBJ1-1, the complete variable domain reads EAGVAQSPRYKIIEKRQSVAFWCNPISGHATLYWYQQILGQGPKLLIQFQNNGVVDDSQLPKDRFSAERLKGVDSTLKIQPAKLEDSAVYLCASSLVLNTEAFFGQGTRLTVV.

V and J are TRBV28 and TRBJ1-1; D gene uncertain. V was pared by 4 bases and J by 0 bases, with 12 bases between. There are 15 residues in the CDR3. Germline V gene sequence: CDR1 MDHEN, CDR2 SYDVKM. In DNA form, the CDR3 reads TGTGCCAGCAGTTCCCCTGGAGAGCTGAACACTGAAGCTTTCTTT. Translating it yields CASSSPGELNTEAFF.

The rearrangement uses TRBV28 and TRBJ2-5; maybe TRBD1 (5 bases). The CDR3 sequence is 14 residues long. Germline CDR1 and CDR2: MDHEN and SYDVKM. V lost 5 bases and J lost 4, with 14 bases in between. The chain's CDR3 is CASSPRQIGETQYF. For the CDR3, the DNA is TGTGCCAGCAGTCCCCGACAGATTGGAGAGACCCAGTACTTC.